Following are 10 T cell receptor beta chains from one sample sequenced in a study of shared clonotypes between healthy human individuals. TCRdb keeps only in-frame clones here, not all; method: immunoSEQ multiplex PCR. This sample has about 2.1 million clones, with 93% found just once. Naive CD8 cells lacked CD45RO, underwent positive selection for CCR7 and left out terminally differentiated effector memory CD45RA+ cells. What was sequenced was naive CD8+ T cells from PBMCs. These receptors originate from a man between 18 and 29 years old in good health. Some clones in this sample may be carry-over from other donors' samples.

Here the CDR3 DNA reads TGTGCCAGCAGTCCGGGGAGGGGGCTCTCCTACAATGAGCAGTTCTTC. Its translation is CASSPGRGLSYNEQFF. V and J are TRBV6-6 and TRBJ2-1; either TRBD1 or TRBD2 may fit D (7 bases each). Trimming took off 5 bases at V and 0 bases at J, with 14 bases between the two ends. Germline V gives CDR1 MNHNY, CDR2 SVGAGI (reference sequence). The CDR3 spans 16 residues.

The chain couples TRBV28 to TRBJ1-2; no clear D. Germline lookup yields CDR1 MDHEN and CDR2 SYDVKM. V was shortened by 5 bases and J by 7 bases, with 14 bases between the two germline ends. This CDR3 spans 13 amino acids. As DNA, the CDR3 is TGTGCCAGCAGTCTGACACCGGGCGGTGGCTACACCTTC. It is translated as CASSLTPGGGYTF.

The rearrangement joins TRBV9 to TRBJ1-2; no reliable D call. V was clipped by 3 bases and J by 0 bases, with 9 bases between them. The germline CDR1 and CDR2 sequences are SGDLS and YYNGEE. The CDR3 spans 14 residues. Here the CDR3 reads CASSDSHTNYGYTF. CDR3 bases: TGTGCCAGCAGCGACAGCCATACTAACTATGGCTACACCTTC. The full variable domain, with the rest looked up from reference TRBV9 and TRBJ1-2, is DSGVTQTPKHLITATGQRVTLRCSPRSGDLSVYWYQQSLDQGLQFLIQYYNGEERAKGNILERFSAQQFPDLHSELNLSSLELGDSALYFCASSDSHTNYGYTFGSGTRLTVV.

The chain employs TRBV27 and TRBJ2-2, with 11 bases identical to TRBD2. The V segment lost 5 bases and the J segment 5 bases; nucleotides outside the gene matches: 10. Germline values: CDR1 MNHEY, CDR2 SMNVEV (reference sequence). The CDR3 contains 17 residues. CDR3 residues: CASSPIRTSGYTGELFF. The CDR3 DNA follows: TGTGCCAGCAGTCCAATAAGGACTAGCGGGTATACCGGGGAGCTGTTTTTT.

This sequence joins TRBV28 and TRBJ2-7, with D possibly being TRBD1 or TRBD2 (6 bases each). The CDR3 length is 14 residues. The V gene's germline CDR1 is MDHEN and CDR2 SYDVKM. Deletions cut 3 bases from V and 3 bases from J, with 12 bases between. CDR3 in DNA: TGTGCCAGCAGTTTGGCGGGACATCTCTACGAGCAGTACTTC. Its protein is CASSLAGHLYEQYF.

The gene calls are TRBV9 and TRBJ2-3; either TRBD1 or TRBD2 may fit D (5 bases each). Trimming took off 6 bases at V and 4 bases at J, with 12 bases between the two ends. The CDR3 covers 13 residues. Germline-derived CDR1 and CDR2 are SGDLS and YYNGEE. The CDR3 spells CASKGRWADTQYF. For the CDR3, the DNA is TGTGCCAGCAAGGGGAGATGGGCAGATACGCAGTATTTT.

The genes are TRBV30 and TRBJ2-3; D not certain. This CDR3 comprises 12 residues. V lost 5 bases and J lost 0, with 6 bases in between. Germline lookup yields CDR1 GTSNPN and CDR2 SVGIG (reference sequence). The CDR3 here is CAWVTSTDTQYF. The CDR3 coding sequence is TGTGCCTGGGTTACTAGCACAGATACGCAGTATTTT. The full variable domain, in which reference TRBV30 and TRBJ2-3 provide the parts outside the CDR3, is SQTIHQWPATLVQPVGSPLSLECTVEGTSNPNLYWYRQAAGRGLQLLFYSVGIGQISSEVPQNLSASRPQDRQFILSSKKLLLSDSGFYLCAWVTSTDTQYFGPGTRLTVL.

In DNA, the CDR3 is TGTGCCAGCAGGGGACAGGCCAGGGGTTTTAACTATGGCTACACCTTC. Amino acids: CASRGQARGFNYGYTF. The V gene is TRBV5-6, the J gene TRBJ1-2, with 8 nucleotides matching TRBD1. The ends lost 5 bases at V and 1 base at J; junction bases unmatched: 10. The CDR3 sequence is 16 residues long. CDR1 is SGHDT and CDR2 is YYEEEE in the germline V gene.

The chain employs TRBV7-9 and TRBJ2-1, with D hard to call. The ends were cut back, 1 base at V and 10 bases at J, with 11 bases in the middle. Germline assignment: CDR1 SEHNR and CDR2 FQNEAQ (reference sequence). The CDR3 has 13 residues. The CDR3 nucleotides read TGTGCCAGCAGCTTAGTGGTTCCCGGGGAGCAGTTCTTC. This gives the protein CASSLVVPGEQFF.

Comments on this clone: Additional DNA sequences in this sample encode the identical CDR3. The V call is TRBV7-2, the J call TRBJ2-7, with 14 positions matching TRBD2. V was clipped by 4 bases and J by 2 bases; unmatched bases: 4. The CDR3 totals 16 residues. The germline V gene has CDR1 SGHTA and CDR2 FQGNSA. The CDR3 nucleotides read TGTGCCAGCAGCTCCCGGACTAGCGGGAGGCCCTACGAGCAGTACTTC. This translates into CASSSRTSGRPYEQYF.